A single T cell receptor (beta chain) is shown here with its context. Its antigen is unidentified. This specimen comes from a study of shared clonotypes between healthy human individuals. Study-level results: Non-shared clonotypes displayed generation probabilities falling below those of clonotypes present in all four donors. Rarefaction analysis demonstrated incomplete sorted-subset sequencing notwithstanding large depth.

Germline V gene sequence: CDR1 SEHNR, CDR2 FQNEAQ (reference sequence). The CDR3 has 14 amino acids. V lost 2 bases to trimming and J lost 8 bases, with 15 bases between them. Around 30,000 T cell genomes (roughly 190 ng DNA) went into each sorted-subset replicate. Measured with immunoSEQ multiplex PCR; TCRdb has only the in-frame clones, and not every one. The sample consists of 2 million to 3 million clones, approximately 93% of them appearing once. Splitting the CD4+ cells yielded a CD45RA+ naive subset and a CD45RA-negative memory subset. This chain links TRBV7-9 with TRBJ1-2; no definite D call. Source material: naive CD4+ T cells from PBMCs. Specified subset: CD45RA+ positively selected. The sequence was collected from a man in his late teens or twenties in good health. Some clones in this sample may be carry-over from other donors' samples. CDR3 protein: CASSLNPGIAGYTF. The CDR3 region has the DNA TGTGCCAGCAGCTTAAATCCGGGAATAGCGGGCTACACCTTC.